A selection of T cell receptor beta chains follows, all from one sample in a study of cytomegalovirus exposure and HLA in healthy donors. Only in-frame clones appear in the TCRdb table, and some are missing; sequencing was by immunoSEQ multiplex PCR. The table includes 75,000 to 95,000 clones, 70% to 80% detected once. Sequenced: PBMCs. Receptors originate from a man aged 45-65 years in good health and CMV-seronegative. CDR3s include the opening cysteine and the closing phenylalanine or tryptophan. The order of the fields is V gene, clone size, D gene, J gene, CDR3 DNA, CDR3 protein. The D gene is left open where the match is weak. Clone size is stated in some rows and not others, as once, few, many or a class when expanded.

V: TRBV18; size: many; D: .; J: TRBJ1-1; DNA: TGTGCCAGCTCACTCTCTACTTCGAACACTGAAGCTTTCTTT; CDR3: CASSLSTSNTEAFF
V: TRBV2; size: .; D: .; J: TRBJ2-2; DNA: TGTGCCAGCAGTCGACAGACCGGGGAGCTGTTTTTT; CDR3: CASSRQTGELFF
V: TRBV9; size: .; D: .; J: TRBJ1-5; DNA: TGTGCCAGCAGCGCTAGAGGTGGGTCAGTCGAGCCCCAGCATTTT; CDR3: CASSARGGSVEPQHF
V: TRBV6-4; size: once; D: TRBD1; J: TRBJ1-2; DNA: TGTGCCAGCAGTATGGACAGGGAAAGAGGTGGCTACACCTTC; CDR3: CASSMDRERGGYTF
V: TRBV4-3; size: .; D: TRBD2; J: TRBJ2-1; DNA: TGCGCCAGCAGCCAAGATGGGAGGGCTGAGCAGTTCTTC; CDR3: CASSQDGRAEQFF
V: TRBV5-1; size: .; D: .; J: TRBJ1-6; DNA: TGCGCCAGCAGCTTGGACCAGGGTATTAAGGATTCACCCCTCCACTTT; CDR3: CASSLDQGIKDSPLHF
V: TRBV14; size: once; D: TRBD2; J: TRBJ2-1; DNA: TGTGCCAGCAGCCTTCGGACTAGCGGGGAGTACAATGAGCAGTTCTTC; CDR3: CASSLRTSGEYNEQFF
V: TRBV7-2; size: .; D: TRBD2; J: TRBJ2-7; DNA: TGTGCCAGCAGCTTAATTAGCGGGGGCTCCTACGAGCAGTACTTC; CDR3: CASSLISGGSYEQYF
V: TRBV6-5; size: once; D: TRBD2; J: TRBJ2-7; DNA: TGTGCCAGCAGTTACTCCCCTAGCGGAACCTACGAGCAGTACTTC; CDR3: CASSYSPSGTYEQYF
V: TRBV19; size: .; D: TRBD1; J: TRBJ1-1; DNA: TGTGCCAGTAGCGCCTCAGGGGGAGCTTTCTTT; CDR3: CASSASGGAFF
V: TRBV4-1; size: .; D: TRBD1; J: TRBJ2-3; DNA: TGCGCCAGCAGCCTTGGGCAGGGGGCTAGGGATACGCAGTATTTT; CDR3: CASSLGQGARDTQYF
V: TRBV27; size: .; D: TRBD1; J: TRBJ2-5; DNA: TGTGCCAGCAGTTTAGGGGACAGTCCTAAGGAGCAGTACTTC; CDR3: CASSLGDSPKEQYF
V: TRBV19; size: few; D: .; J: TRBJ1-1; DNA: TGTGCCAGCCGGAAAGGGGCCAACACTGAAGCTTTCTTT; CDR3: CASRKGANTEAFF
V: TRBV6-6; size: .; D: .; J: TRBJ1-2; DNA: TGTGCCAGCAGGTCGAGGGCTCAGTCAGGTGGCTACACCTTC; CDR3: CASRSRAQSGGYTF
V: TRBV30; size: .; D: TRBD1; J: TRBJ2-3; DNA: TGTGCCTGGTCCCGGACAGGCATATGGAAAGATACGCAGTATTTT; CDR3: CAWSRTGIWKDTQYF